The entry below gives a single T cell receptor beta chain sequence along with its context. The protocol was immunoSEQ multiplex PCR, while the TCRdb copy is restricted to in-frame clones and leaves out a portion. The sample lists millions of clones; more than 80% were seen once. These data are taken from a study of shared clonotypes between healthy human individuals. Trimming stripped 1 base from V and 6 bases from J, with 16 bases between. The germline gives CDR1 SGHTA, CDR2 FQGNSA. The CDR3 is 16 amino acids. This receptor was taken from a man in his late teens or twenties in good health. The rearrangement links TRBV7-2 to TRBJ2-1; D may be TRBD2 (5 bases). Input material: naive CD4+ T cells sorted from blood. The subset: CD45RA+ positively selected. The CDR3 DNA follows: TGTGCCAGCAGCTTAGGCCTGGGGAGTCACTCCAATGAGCAGTTCTTC. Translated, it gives CASSLGLGSHSNEQFF.